These T cell receptor beta chains were read from a single sample in a study of cytomegalovirus exposure and HLA in healthy donors. TCRdb's table, derived via immunoSEQ multiplex PCR, lists solely in-frame clones and lacks some. Recorded for this sample: about 210,000 clones. Specimen: PBMCs. These receptors were collected from a woman aged 25-40 years in good health and CMV-seropositive. The CDR3 runs from the conserved cysteine through the conserved F or W. A D gene is named only where the DNA matches it firmly.

d_call	v_call	j_call	cdr3_aa	cdr3_nt
TRBD2	TRBV11-3	TRBJ2-3	CASSLTVGTSGDTLTDTQYF	TGTGCCAGCAGCTTAACGGTCGGGACTAGCGGGGACACGCTCACAGATACGCAGTATTTT
.	TRBV5-4	TRBJ2-5	CASSFGRIAAGGYQETQYF	TGTGCCAGCAGCTTTGGTCGGATCGCTGCAGGCGGGTATCAAGAGACCCAGTACTTC
.	TRBV30	TRBJ1-1	CAWSRAQGNTEAFF	TGTGCCTGGAGTCGCGCCCAGGGAAACACTGAAGCTTTCTTT
.	TRBV4-3	TRBJ2-7	CASSHTQGYEQYF	TGCGCCAGCAGCCATACACAGGGTTACGAGCAGTACTTC
.	TRBV25-1	TRBJ1-3	CASSPAAGGNTIYF	TGTGCCAGCAGCCCTGCAGCAGGTGGAAACACCATATATTTT
TRBD2	TRBV18	TRBJ2-1	CASSPQTGTSGGNEQFF	TGTGCCAGCTCACCTCAGACCGGGACTAGCGGGGGCAATGAGCAGTTCTTC
TRBD2	TRBV6-1	TRBJ2-1	CASNRTSPINEQFF	TGTGCCAGCAATAGGACTAGCCCGATCAATGAGCAGTTCTTC
.	TRBV6-1	TRBJ1-1	CASNSLGVTEAFF	TGTGCCAGCAACTCGTTAGGAGTCACTGAAGCTTTCTTT
.	TRBV10-3	TRBJ1-2	CAISEYSQGYGYTF	TGTGCCATCAGTGAGTACAGCCAGGGCTATGGCTACACCTTC
.	TRBV2	TRBJ2-5	CASSEARQGGQETQYF	TGTGCCAGCAGTGAAGCGCGACAGGGAGGACAAGAGACCCAGTACTTC
TRBD1	TRBV6-6	TRBJ1-1	CASRTGTGYNTEAFF	TGTGCCAGCAGGACCGGGACAGGTTATAACACTGAAGCTTTCTTT
.	TRBV7-9	TRBJ2-5	CASSLLQETQYF	TGTGCCAGCAGCCTATTACAAGAGACCCAGTACTTC
.	TRBV6-6	TRBJ1-2	CASSQDSIYGYTF	TGTGCCAGCAGCCAAGACAGCATCTATGGCTACACCTTC
TRBD1	TRBV27	TRBJ1-4	CASSLQGGSREKLFF	TGTGCCAGCAGTTTACAGGGGGGCTCGCGGGAAAAACTGTTTTTT
.	TRBV6-4	TRBJ2-3	CASSEDSPYTDTQYF	TGTGCCAGCAGTGAGGATAGCCCCTACACAGATACGCAGTATTTT
.	TRBV4-3	TRBJ1-5	CASSQGARGNQPQHF	TGCGCCAGCAGCCAAGGAGCCAGGGGCAATCAGCCCCAGCATTTT
.	TRBV29-1	TRBJ1-1	CSVEEAPNTEAFF	TGCAGCGTTGAGGAGGCGCCGAACACTGAAGCTTTCTTT
.	TRBV11-2	TRBJ2-7	CASSGSGGQGNEQYF	TGTGCCAGCAGCGGGAGCGGGGGACAGGGTAACGAGCAGTACTTC
TRBD1	TRBV5-1	TRBJ1-1	CASSLPDRAYGAFF	TGCGCCAGCAGCCTACCGGACAGGGCGTACGGAGCTTTCTTT